This passage covers 22 T cell receptor beta chains from one sample sequenced in a study of early T cells in non-severe SARS-CoV-2 infection. TCRdb ran MiXCR on the 5' RACE reads and lists one entry per CDR3 protein. The profile shows approximately 67,000 distinct CDR3 sequences, 9.1% of them singletons. The sequencing input was whole blood. These receptors were collected from an adult who was a healthcare worker with PCR-confirmed SARS-CoV-2 infection or an uninfected control (not recorded which).

This clonotype was counted between two and nine times. This chain connects TRBV5-4 to TRBJ2-2; 7 bases are shared with TRBD1. The V gene's germline CDR1 is SGHNT and CDR2 YYREEE (reference sequence). The V and J ends lost 4 bases and 6 bases, in that order; junction bases with no gene match: 6. This CDR3 has 14 residues. This CDR3 is CASSRSQGAGELFF. The CDR3 DNA is TGTGCCAGCAGCCGAAGCCAGGGGGCCGGGGAGCTGTTTTTT.

This clonotype came up many times. The J gene is TRBJ2-3, the V gene TRBV14, with 9 nucleotides matching TRBD2. J was trimmed by 6 bases and V by 4 bases; bases with no gene match: 8. The CDR3 is 15 residues long. Germline V CDR1 and CDR2: SGHDN, FVKESK. Here the CDR3 DNA reads TGTGCCAGCAGCCTGGGACTAGCCGCTGTGGATACGCAGTATTTT. Its protein is CASSLGLAAVDTQYF. Using reference TRBV14 and TRBJ2-3 for the parts outside the CDR3, the full variable domain is EAGVTQFPSHSVIEKGQTVTLRCDPISGHDNLYWYRRVMGKEIKFLLHFVKESKQDESGMPNNRFLAERTGGTYSTLKVQPAELEDSGVYFCASSLGLAAVDTQYFGPGTRLTVL.

A few counts support this clonotype. This chain joins TRBV4-2 and TRBJ1-6, with TRBD1 identical over 12 bases. J was trimmed by 8 bases and V by 3 bases; bases with no gene match: 5. The CDR3 is 16 residues long. Germline CDR1 reads LGHNA; CDR2 reads YNFKEQ. Here the CDR3 DNA reads TGTGCCAGCAGCCAGCCGGGACAGGGGGCTTATTCACCCCTCCACTTT. It translates to CASSQPGQGAYSPLHF.

This clonotype occurred many times. V usage is TRBV4-2 and J usage is TRBJ2-7, with 9 bases identical to TRBD1. Germline trimming cut 4 bases from V and 7 bases from J; bases unmatched to any gene: 17. The CDR3 length is 17 residues. The germline V gene encodes CDR1 LGHNA and CDR2 YNFKEQ. The CDR3 region has the DNA TGTGCCAGCAGCCGCAACCCTACGGGACAGGGTTCAGGAGAGCAGTACTTC. Amino acid sequence: CASSRNPTGQGSGEQYF.

The table lists this clonotype with a few counts. The chain couples TRBV5-1 to TRBJ1-2, with TRBD1 identical over 7 bases. The V gene's germline CDR1 is SGHRS and CDR2 YFSETQ. V lost 0 bases, J lost 6 bases, and 5 bases stayed unmatched. The CDR3 extends over 14 amino acids. CDR3 sequence reads: CASSLEGGENGYTF. In DNA form, the CDR3 reads TGCGCCAGCAGCTTGGAAGGGGGCGAAAATGGCTACACCTTC.

This clonotype was found many times. CDR3 loop: CASSHGQGDGYTF. The CDR3 region has the DNA TGTGCCAGCAGCCACGGACAGGGCGATGGCTACACCTTC. This sequence joins TRBV3-1 and TRBJ1-2; 8 bases are shared with TRBD1. Germline CDR1 reads LGHDT; CDR2 reads YNNKEL (reference sequence). This CDR3 is built from 13 residues. Trimming took 3 bases from V and 6 from J; bases not matched to a gene: 3.

This chain uses TRBV9 with TRBJ2-1, with a tentative D call TRBD2 (5 bases). Germline V gene sequence: CDR1 SGDLS, CDR2 YYNGEE. The CDR3 spans 15 residues. V lost 6 bases, J lost 0 bases, and 13 bases lay in between. CDR3: CASNPTTSSYNEQFF. As DNA, the CDR3 is TGTGCCAGCAACCCGACTACCAGCTCCTACAATGAGCAGTTCTTC.

This clonotype was picked up a small number of times. The CDR3 DNA reads TGTGCCAGCAGTGACGTAGGGGGGTACTCACCCCTCCACTTT. It yields the protein CASSDVGGYSPLHF. The chain employs TRBV6-1 and TRBJ1-6; D perhaps matches TRBD1 (6 bases). V was cut by 3 bases and J by 10 bases, with 13 bases left in between. The CDR3 has 14 amino acids. Germline V CDR1 and CDR2: MNHNS, SASEGT.

As to this clonotype: Since a much larger clone is just one base distant, this may be a read error. The chain is built from TRBV21-1 and TRBJ2-7; TRBD1 is the table's D call, not checked against the DNA. TRBV21-1 is flagged as a pseudogene. The length of the CDR3 is 14 residues. In DNA, the CDR3 is TGTGCTAGCAGCCCGGGATCCCAAACCTACGAGCAGTACTTC. Its translation is CASSPGSQTYEQYF.

There are many counts of this clonotype. J is TRBJ2-2 and V is TRBV7-7, with TRBD1 matching 10 bases. Germline CDR1 SSHAT, CDR2 FNYEAQ (reference sequence). J lost 7 bases, V lost 5 bases, and 4 bases had no gene match. CDR3 length: 14 amino acids. CDR3 DNA sequence: TGTGCCAGCAGCCAGGGACAGGGGTACGGGGAGCTGTTTTTT. It translates to CASSQGQGYGELFF.

This clonotype was picked up many times. V is TRBV4-3 and J is TRBJ2-5; TRBD2 aligns across 9 bases. The germline CDR1 and CDR2 sequences are LGHNA and YSLEER. Trimming removed 1 base from V and 3 bases from J; junction bases left unmatched: 18. The CDR3 extends over 20 amino acids. In DNA form, the CDR3 reads TGCGCCAGCAGCCAAGTCCCCGGAAACGGACTAGCGCCCGAAAAAGAGACCCAGTACTTC. Its translation: CASSQVPGNGLAPEKETQYF.

This chain uses TRBV5-5 with TRBJ2-3, with unresolved D. CDR3 size: 12 residues. V was cut by 1 base and J by 5 bases, with 5 bases left in between. Germline V gives CDR1 SGHKS, CDR2 YYEKEE (reference sequence). The CDR3 region is CASSLRKDTQYF. CDR3 nucleotides: TGTGCCAGCAGCTTGAGGAAAGATACGCAGTATTTT.

The V and J genes are TRBV20-1 and TRBJ1-6; tentatively, D is TRBD1 (5 bases). Per germline, CDR1 DFQATT and CDR2 SNEGSKA (reference sequence). Deletions cut 4 bases from V and 6 bases from J, with 10 bases between. The CDR3 has 13 amino acids. The chain's CDR3 is CSATGQPNSPLHF. CDR3 DNA sequence: TGCAGTGCTACTGGACAACCTAATTCACCCCTCCACTTT.

This clonotype was observed a few times. The chain couples TRBV5-1 to TRBJ2-1; 9 bases match TRBD2. The CDR3 is 16 residues long. V lost 4 bases, J lost 7 bases, and 12 bases stayed unmatched. Germline-derived CDR1 and CDR2 are SGHRS and YFSETQ. For the CDR3, the DNA is TGCGCCAGCAGCAAAGCCGTTAGCGGGGGTAGGAATGAGCAGTTCTTC. It specifies CASSKAVSGGRNEQFF.

The chain links TRBV5-4 to TRBJ2-7; D may match TRBD1 or TRBD2 (5 bases each). This CDR3 spans 15 amino acids. Trimming removed 1 base from V and 3 bases from J, with 14 bases in between. From germline, CDR1 is SGHNT and CDR2 YYREEE (reference sequence). CDR3: CASSLLGRAYYEQYF. The CDR3 bases are TGTGCCAGCAGCTTGTTGGGGCGGGCCTACTACGAGCAGTACTTC.

The J gene is TRBJ1-2, the V gene TRBV12-3 or TRBV12-4; TRBD1 matches 11 bases. Losses at the gene ends were 5 bases for V and 3 bases for J; bases not matched to a gene: 8. The CDR3 contains 16 residues. The CDR3 bases are TGTGCCAGCAGTCCCGGGACAGGGGGTGGGGACTATGGCTACACCTTC. Translation gives CASSPGTGGGDYGYTF.

The genes are TRBV3-1 and TRBJ2-3, with D perhaps TRBD1 or TRBD2 (5 bases each). The CDR3 is 14 amino acids. Germline values: CDR1 LGHDT, CDR2 YNNKEL (reference sequence). V lost 4 bases and J lost 9, with 17 bases in between. The CDR3 is CASSRGGTSGTQYF. Written as DNA, the CDR3 is TGTGCCAGCAGCCGAGGTGGGACCTCGGGAACGCAGTATTTT.

The rearrangement links TRBV20-1 to TRBJ2-5; D remains unclear. There are 13 residues in the CDR3. Germline V CDR1 and CDR2: DFQATT, SNEGSKA (reference sequence). The germline V and J ends were trimmed by 4 bases and 2 bases, with 11 bases remaining between them. DNA of the CDR3: TGCAGTGCTAAAGAGGCAGAACAAGAGACCCAGTACTTC. Encoded protein: CSAKEAEQETQYF.

This clonotype has only a few counts. The chain joins TRBV7-2 to TRBJ2-1, with TRBD2 identical over 15 bases. The germline gives CDR1 SGHTA, CDR2 FQGNSA. This CDR3 comprises 19 residues. J lost 3 bases, V lost 2 bases, and 8 bases had no gene match. The DNA for the CDR3 is TGTGCCAGCAGCTTACCGAGGACTAGCGGGAGGGATTACTACAATGAGCAGTTCTTC. Protein product: CASSLPRTSGRDYYNEQFF.

This clonotype occurred many times. This chain links TRBV29-1 with TRBJ2-3; D gene ambiguous. V was shortened by 4 bases and J by 0 bases, with 5 bases between the two germline ends. The CDR3 length is 12 residues. Looked up from germline, CDR1 is SQVTM and CDR2 is ANQGSEA. DNA of the CDR3: TGCAGCGTTGTTGCTAGCACAGATACGCAGTATTTT. This codes for CSVVASTDTQYF.

This clonotype was observed a few times. The chain has TRBV7-3 and TRBJ2-2; the D is unclear. The CDR3 is 14 amino acids. Trimming removed 0 bases from V and 6 bases from J, with 8 bases in between. Looked up from germline, CDR1 is SGHTA and CDR2 is FQGTGA. CDR3 coding DNA: TGTGCCAGCAGCTTAACTCGCGGCGCCGGGGAGCTGTTTTTT. It codes for CASSLTRGAGELFF.

The chain recombines TRBV7-3 with TRBJ2-3, with 9 bases that match TRBD1. CDR1 is SGHTA, CDR2 FQGTGA, per germline. Trimming took 5 bases from V and 3 from J; bases not matched to a gene: 6. CDR3 length: 15 residues. The chain's CDR3 is CASSRTGEFTDTQYF. Here the CDR3 DNA reads TGTGCCAGCAGCCGGACAGGGGAGTTTACAGATACGCAGTATTTT.